The 30 T cell receptor beta chains in this list originate from one sample, sequenced in a study of T cells in Graves' hyperthyroidism and ophthalmopathy. Authors of the study amplified TCR beta CDR3 regions from RNA transcripts. Initially, a first-round RT-PCR of the TCR CDR3 employed the HTBI primer set. TCRdb recomputed calls from the multiplex PCR reads with MiXCR, one row per CDR3 protein. The sample shows around 600,000 distinct CDR3 sequences, more than 12% of them seen only once. Sequencing was performed on blood. Receptors originate from a woman in her forties or fifties with Graves' ophthalmopathy.

This clonotype was seen at least ten times. Here the CDR3 reads CSARVLLAGDTDTQYF. The CDR3 DNA reads as TGCAGTGCTAGGGTCCTCCTAGCGGGAGACACAGATACGCAGTATTTT. The rearrangement links TRBV20-1 to TRBJ2-3; 10 bases align to TRBD2. V was pared by 3 bases and J by 2 bases, with 8 bases of the junction left unmatched. This CDR3 contains 16 residues. Per the germline V gene, CDR1 is DFQATT and CDR2 is SNEGSKA (reference sequence).

Only a few counts were recorded for this clonotype. The chain employs TRBV7-2 and TRBJ1-3, with D uncertain. CDR1 and CDR2 from the germline V gene are SGHTA and FQGNSA. CDR3 length: 13 residues. V was shortened by 5 bases and J by 0 bases, with 5 bases between the two germline ends. The CDR3 DNA is TGTGCCAGCAGCGAGAACTCTGGAAACACCATATATTTT. It translates to CASSENSGNTIYF.

This clonotype has at least ten counts. CDR3 sequence reads: CASSASRGALTGELFF. Written as DNA, the CDR3 is TGTGCCAGCAGCGCCTCCAGGGGGGCTCTAACCGGGGAGCTGTTTTTT. The V gene is TRBV7-2, the J gene TRBJ2-2; TRBD1 is a possible D gene (7 bases). The V and J ends lost 5 bases and 5 bases respectively, with 18 bases between them. CDR3 length: 16 amino acids. Germline CDR1 is SGHTA and CDR2 is FQGNSA.

This clonotype was counted many times. The CDR3 DNA is TGTGCCAGCAGCGAGACATCTGGTGCAGATACGCAGTATTTT. The encoded protein is CASSETSGADTQYF. The rearrangement links TRBV13 to TRBJ2-3; no reliable D call. Deletions cut 5 bases from V and 4 bases from J, with 13 bases between. The CDR3 covers 14 residues. CDR1 PRHDT and CDR2 FYEKMQ come from the germline V gene (reference sequence).

In this sample, this clonotype turned up a few times. CDR3 sequence reads: CASSQDQREIQLSEQFF. CDR3 coding DNA: TGCGCCAGCAGCCAAGACCAGCGGGAAATCCAGCTTAGTGAGCAGTTCTTC. This chain uses TRBV4-3 with TRBJ2-1; 7 bases match TRBD2. This CDR3 has 17 amino acids. CDR1 is LGHNA, CDR2 YSLEER, per germline. After removal of 0 bases from V and 9 bases from J, the junction contained 14 bases not matched to a gene.

In its sample, this clonotype was seen many times. The gene calls are TRBV7-6 and TRBJ1-1; no clear D gene. V was cut by 6 bases and J by 0 bases, with 11 bases left in between. The CDR3 has 14 amino acids. Germline CDR1 is SGHVS and CDR2 is FNYEAQ. The CDR3 here is CASSTTAVNTEAFF. The CDR3 bases are TGTGCCAGCAGTACCACTGCGGTGAACACTGAAGCTTTCTTT.

There are a few counts of this clonotype. The gene calls are TRBV28 and TRBJ1-2; 7 bases match TRBD1. With 6 bases clipped from V and 7 bases from J, the junction kept 14 bases outside the gene matches. The CDR3 has 15 residues. Germline CDR1 is MDHEN and CDR2 is SYDVKM. The CDR3 sequence is CASSLQTGRVGGYTF. The CDR3, as DNA: TGTGCCAGCAGCCTCCAGACAGGGAGAGTAGGTGGCTACACCTTC.

V usage is TRBV4-3 and J usage is TRBJ2-1, with 10 positions matching TRBD2. The J segment lost 0 bases and the V segment lost 0 bases, leaving 8 bases of the junction unmatched. The CDR3 length is 19 residues. CDR1 and CDR2 (germline): LGHNA, YSLEER. The CDR3 here is CASSQDRLLAGSSYNEQFF. CDR3 DNA: TGCGCCAGCAGCCAAGACAGGCTACTAGCGGGGAGCTCCTACAATGAGCAGTTCTTC.

This clonotype occurred many times. The rearrangement uses TRBV18 and TRBJ1-1; D is unresolved. CDR3 length equals 15 residues. V lost 2 bases and J 3 bases, leaving 13 bases between the germline ends. Looked up from germline, CDR1 is KGHSH and CDR2 is LQKENI. This CDR3 is CASSPDSGRDTEAFF. The CDR3 DNA follows: TGTGCCAGCTCACCAGACTCAGGAAGGGACACTGAAGCTTTCTTT.

This clonotype was detected once. With a much larger clone just one base away, this may be a read error. The conserved phenylalanine or tryptophan normally closing the CDR3 is absent here, so this likely arose from a read error. This sequence joins TRBV29-1 and TRBJ2-1; the D gene is possibly TRBD1 (6 bases). Germline V gene data show CDR1 as SQVTM and CDR2 as ANQGSEA. The CDR3 has 14 amino acids. CDR3 protein: CSVEGQLNYNEQFL. The CDR3 bases are TGCAGCGTCGAAGGACAGCTAAACTACAATGAGCAGTTCCTC.

This clonotype has ten or more counts. For the CDR3, the DNA is TGTGCCAGCAGTTTCGACAGGGGGTTCAATCAGCCCCAGCATTTT. This encodes CASSFDRGFNQPQHF. V is TRBV6-2 or TRBV6-3 and J is TRBJ1-5; TRBD1 matches 9 bases. The CDR3 covers 15 residues. Germline V CDR1 and CDR2: MNHEY, SVGEGT. Losses at the gene ends were 4 bases for V and 3 bases for J; bases not matched to a gene: 4.

In this sample, this clonotype turned up many times. This chain connects TRBV7-9 to TRBJ2-6, with D hard to call. The CDR3 is 15 residues long. The germline V gene encodes CDR1 SEHNR and CDR2 FQNEAQ (reference sequence). Trimming took 5 bases from V and 4 from J, leaving 12 bases between them. The CDR3 DNA reads as TGTGCCAGCAGCCCCGGATCCGAGGGGGCCAACGTCCTGACTTTC. Its protein product is CASSPGSEGANVLTF.

This clonotype has ten or more counts. The chain joins TRBV5-1 to TRBJ2-3, with TRBD2 matching over 7 bases. There are 16 residues in the CDR3. The V and J ends lost 4 bases and 0 bases, in that order; junction bases with no gene match: 8. In germline, CDR1 is SGHRS, CDR2 YFSETQ. CDR3 nucleotide sequence: TGCGCCAGCAGCGCAACGGGACTAAGTAGCACAGATACGCAGTATTTT. This encodes CASSATGLSSTDTQYF.

This clonotype appeared many times. This chain joins TRBV7-9 and TRBJ1-1; TRBD1 aligns across 7 bases. Looked up from germline, CDR1 is SEHNR and CDR2 is FQNEAQ (reference sequence). The V gene end was trimmed by 3 bases and the J gene end by 7 bases; junction bases not matched to a gene: 5. This CDR3 is built from 13 residues. In nucleotides, the CDR3 is TGTGCCAGCAGCTTTGAGAGGGGGCTTGAAGCTTTCTTT. This translates into CASSFERGLEAFF.

The chain employs TRBV12-3 or TRBV12-4 and TRBJ2-7; TRBD2 agrees at 11 bases. V lost 5 bases and J lost 3; bases outside the gene matches: 9. This CDR3 is 16 amino acids long. CDR3 amino acids: CASSRTQGTSGYEQYF. CDR3 DNA: TGTGCCAGCAGTAGAACACAGGGGACTAGCGGCTACGAGCAGTACTTC.

This clonotype occurred a few times. The V gene is TRBV25-1, the J gene TRBJ1-2, with D maybe TRBD1 (6 bases). Between the trimmed V and J ends, which lost 7 bases and 4 bases, there was a span of 13 bases. Germline values: CDR1 MGHDK, CDR2 SYGVNS. The CDR3 is made up of 13 amino acids. The chain's CDR3 is CASTQGQSYGYTF. CDR3 DNA: TGTGCCAGCACACAGGGTCAGAGCTATGGCTACACCTTC.

The chain joins TRBV29-1 to TRBJ1-2, with D maybe TRBD1 (5 bases). Germline CDR1 reads SQVTM; CDR2 reads ANQGSEA. Deletions cut 4 bases from V and 6 bases from J, with 15 bases between. This CDR3 is built from 13 residues. The CDR3 DNA is TGCAGCGTTGTTATTACCGGACAAAATGGCTACACCTTC. It specifies CSVVITGQNGYTF.

V is TRBV20-1 and J is TRBJ2-1; 14 nucleotides match TRBD2. In germline, CDR1 is DFQATT, CDR2 SNEGSKA (reference sequence). Trimming at V came to 5 bases and at J to 3 bases, leaving 15 bases not matched to a gene. The CDR3 covers 19 residues. The CDR3 coding sequence is TGCAGTGCTGCCCCCCGACTAGCGGGAGGGAGTGCGAACTACAATGAGCAGTTCTTC. Its translation: CSAAPRLAGGSANYNEQFF.

This clonotype was observed at least ten times. This rearrangement joins TRBV12-3 or TRBV12-4 to TRBJ2-5, with 10 bases matching TRBD2. This CDR3 has 14 amino acids. V shed 6 bases and J 5 bases; nucleotides not matched to a gene: 6. CDR3 amino acids: CASSRGLAKETQYF. The CDR3 DNA sequence: TGTGCCAGCAGCAGGGGACTAGCGAAGGAGACCCAGTACTTC.

This clonotype was picked up many times. The rearrangement joins TRBV11-2 to TRBJ2-5; D call uncertain. Germline values: CDR1 SGHAT, CDR2 FQNNGV. V was pared by 1 base and J by 0 bases, with 6 bases between. This CDR3 spans 14 amino acids. This CDR3 is CASSLVGDQETQYF. CDR3 nucleotide sequence: TGTGCCAGCAGCTTAGTAGGCGACCAAGAGACCCAGTACTTC.

This clonotype has a count of ten or more. The chain has TRBV12-3 or TRBV12-4 and TRBJ2-3; D call uncertain. The CDR3 is 13 amino acids. Trimming took 6 bases from V and 7 from J, leaving 14 bases between them. CDR3 nucleotides: TGTGCCAGCAGCCTAGACCCCTACAATACGCAGTATTTT. Protein product: CASSLDPYNTQYF.

This clonotype was seen at least ten times. CDR3 amino acids: CASSQVGVGEQFF. In nucleotides, the CDR3 is TGTGCCAGCAGCCAAGTCGGGGTAGGCGAGCAGTTCTTC. J is TRBJ2-1 and V is TRBV3-1; D is possibly TRBD2 (5 bases). CDR3 length: 13 residues. The V end was cut by 1 base, the J end by 10 bases, with 11 bases between. Germline V gives CDR1 LGHDT, CDR2 YNNKEL (reference sequence).

The CDR3 region is CASSQGQTGRTEAFF. CDR3 sequence (DNA): TGTGCCAGCAGCCAAGGTCAGACAGGGAGGACTGAAGCTTTCTTT. The chain couples TRBV4-2 to TRBJ1-1; 7 nucleotides agree with TRBD1. The CDR3 extends over 15 amino acids. Germline loops: CDR1 LGHNA, CDR2 YNFKEQ. Trimming at V came to 1 base and at J to 5 bases, leaving 7 bases not matched to a gene.

There are many counts of this clonotype. V is TRBV30 and J is TRBJ1-1; D gene unclear. The CDR3 consists of 12 residues. The V gene's germline CDR1 is GTSNPN and CDR2 SVGIG (reference sequence). The V gene lost 4 bases and the J gene lost 4 bases, with 10 bases spanning the gap. CDR3 sequence (DNA): TGTGCCTGGAACCCGGGTGGCACTGAAGCTTTCTTT. It is translated as CAWNPGGTEAFF.

This clonotype has a count of ten or more. V gene TRBV28 combines with J gene TRBJ1-5, with a tentative D call TRBD1 (6 bases). The V gene lost 5 bases and the J gene lost 3 bases, with 8 bases spanning the gap. Germline CDR1 and CDR2: MDHEN and SYDVKM. The CDR3 is made up of 13 amino acids. The CDR3 protein is CASSRQDNQPQHF. Here the CDR3 DNA reads TGTGCCAGCAGTCGACAGGACAATCAGCCCCAGCATTTT.

The chain uses TRBV27 and TRBJ1-4; D is uncertain. The germline V gene encodes CDR1 MNHEY and CDR2 SMNVEV (reference sequence). The CDR3 runs to 15 residues. V was shortened by 5 bases and J by 7 bases, with 17 bases between the two germline ends. CDR3 loop: CASSLRWPRGEKLFF. For the CDR3, the DNA is TGTGCCAGCAGTCTCAGGTGGCCTCGGGGTGAAAAACTGTTTTTT.

This clonotype showed up many times. The V call is TRBV7-9, the J call TRBJ2-3; D perhaps matches TRBD2 (6 bases). The CDR3 length is 15 residues. The germline CDR1 and CDR2 sequences are SEHNR and FQNEAQ (reference sequence). The germline V and J ends were trimmed by 5 bases and 6 bases, with 18 bases remaining between them. This CDR3 reads CASSVTSNQVDTQYF. As DNA, the CDR3 is TGTGCCAGCAGCGTTACTAGCAACCAAGTGGATACGCAGTATTTT.

The CDR3 DNA is TGTGCCAGCAGTGACCGGTCAGGGTCCTACGAGCAGTACTTC. It translates to CASSDRSGSYEQYF. The gene calls are TRBV6-2 or TRBV6-3 and TRBJ2-7; tentatively, D is TRBD1 (5 bases). The CDR3 totals 14 residues. Deletions cut 5 bases from V and 1 base from J, with 12 bases between. Germline V gene lookup returns CDR1 MNHEY and CDR2 SVGEGT.

Regarding this clonotype: Without the conserved terminal phenylalanine or tryptophan, this CDR3 likely stems from a read error. This rearrangement joins TRBV18 to TRBJ1-1; TRBD1 aligns across 8 bases. There are 16 residues in the CDR3. With 0 bases clipped from V and 6 bases from J, the junction kept 9 bases outside the gene matches. Germline CDR1 is KGHSH and CDR2 is LQKENI. CDR3 in amino acids: CASSPPVQGARAEAFL. CDR3 bases: TGTGCCAGCTCACCACCGGTCCAGGGGGCGAGGGCTGAAGCTTTCCTT.

With regard to this clonotype: A read error may explain this, as a much larger clone is one base away. This rearrangement joins TRBV7-9 to TRBJ2-1, with D possibly TRBD1 on 5 matching bases. Germline loops: CDR1 SEHNR, CDR2 FQNEAQ (reference sequence). The CDR3 extends over 13 amino acids. The CDR3 reads CASSPRQNNEQLF. The CDR3 nucleotides are TGTGCCAGCAGCCCCAGACAGAACAATGAGCAGCTCTTC.